The next 29 T cell receptor beta chains were all read from a single sample in a study of identical twins. TCRdb redid the calling of the 5' RACE reads with MiXCR, one entry per CDR3 protein. The top ten clones hold roughly 3.1% of a sample with a few hundred thousand distinct CDR3 sequences, about 9% of them seen once. This sample also appeared in a second study, on yellow fever vaccine responses in identical twins.

The sequenced sample was CD8+ T cells sorted from blood. The receptor set was obtained from a woman aged 18-35 years in good health.

This clonotype has ten or more counts. The V gene is TRBV20-1, the J gene TRBJ2-7; possible D gene TRBD1, 7 bases. The CDR3 sequence is 14 residues long. V gave up 1 base and J gave up 3 bases, with 13 bases separating them. The germline gives CDR1 DFQATT, CDR2 SNEGSKA (reference sequence). The CDR3 DNA sequence: TGCAGTGCTAGAGGGAGACAGGGAGGCTACGAGCAGTACTTC. It is translated as CSARGRQGGYEQYF.

This clonotype was detected many times. V usage is TRBV27 and J usage is TRBJ1-1; D call uncertain. The CDR3 is 13 residues long. Germline-derived CDR1 and CDR2 are MNHEY and SMNVEV (reference sequence). Trimming cost V 3 bases and J 1 base, with 6 bases left between them. The CDR3 protein is CASSLYENTEAFF. The CDR3, as DNA: TGTGCCAGCAGTTTGTACGAGAACACTGAAGCTTTCTTT.

This clonotype occurred a few times. The genes are TRBV7-9 and TRBJ2-7; 9 nucleotides match TRBD1. CDR3 size: 15 residues. Germline CDR1 is SEHNR and CDR2 is FQNEAQ (reference sequence). J was trimmed by 3 bases and V by 8 bases; bases with no gene match: 11. CDR3 amino acids: CASRGQGIENYEQYF. The CDR3 DNA reads TGTGCCAGCCGGGGACAGGGTATCGAAAACTACGAGCAGTACTTC.

This clonotype was seen many times. This chain uses TRBV29-1 with TRBJ2-2; 8 bases align to TRBD1. The germline V gene has CDR1 SQVTM and CDR2 ANQGSEA. The CDR3 spans 16 residues. With V trimmed by 0 bases and J by 7 bases, 10 bases remained unmatched. The CDR3 here is CSVEEYGRGQGGELFF. The CDR3 bases are TGCAGCGTTGAAGAGTACGGCAGGGGGCAGGGCGGGGAGCTGTTTTTT.

This clonotype has ten or more counts. The chain carries TRBV29-1 and TRBJ2-7; D not certain. The germline V and J ends were trimmed by 0 bases and 4 bases, with 10 bases remaining between them. The CDR3 contains 13 residues. Germline V gene sequence: CDR1 SQVTM, CDR2 ANQGSEA. The CDR3 sequence: CSVEEEKGYEQYF. CDR3 nucleotides: TGCAGCGTTGAAGAGGAAAAGGGTTACGAGCAGTACTTC.

This clonotype was counted a few times. The chain uses TRBV6-1 and TRBJ2-7; D may correspond to TRBD1 or TRBD2 (5 bases each). The CDR3 covers 13 residues. V dropped 6 bases and J dropped 4 bases, with 13 bases sitting between them. Germline CDR1 MNHNS, CDR2 SASEGT. CDR3 DNA: TGTGCCAGCAGCGGGATCTCAGGGTACGAGCAGTACTTC. It translates to CASSGISGYEQYF.

This clonotype was observed many times. This chain connects TRBV29-1 to TRBJ2-1; 7 bases map to TRBD2. V lost 6 bases and J lost 4; bases outside the gene matches: 6. The CDR3 is 13 amino acids. The V gene's germline CDR1 is SQVTM and CDR2 ANQGSEA. Here the CDR3 DNA reads TGCAGCGTGGGAGGGTCTACGTACAATGAGCAGTTCTTC. Amino acids: CSVGGSTYNEQFF.

This clonotype was recorded many times. This chain joins TRBV20-1 and TRBJ2-7; D not resolved. The CDR3 is 12 residues long. The germline V and J ends were trimmed by 3 bases and 3 bases, with 9 bases remaining between them. CDR1 and CDR2 from the germline V gene are DFQATT and SNEGSKA (reference sequence). The CDR3 DNA follows: TGCAGTGCTAGGTCTGGTAACTACGAGCAGTACTTC. Its protein is CSARSGNYEQYF.

This clonotype has more than one count but fewer than ten. The chain is built from TRBV20-1 and TRBJ2-1, with TRBD2 matching over 9 bases. The CDR3 runs to 16 residues. Germline-derived CDR1 and CDR2 are DFQATT and SNEGSKA (reference sequence). The V segment lost 4 bases and the J segment 3 bases; nucleotides outside the gene matches: 10. This CDR3 reads CSATHRASGDYNEQFF. The DNA of the CDR3 is TGCAGTGCTACCCACCGGGCTAGCGGGGACTACAATGAGCAGTTCTTC.

This clonotype showed up just a few times. CDR3 loop: CSARVPGMNTEAFF. DNA of the CDR3: TGCAGTGCTAGAGTTCCAGGAATGAACACTGAAGCTTTCTTT. This chain joins TRBV20-1 and TRBJ1-1; no definite D call. The germline V gene encodes CDR1 DFQATT and CDR2 SNEGSKA (reference sequence). This CDR3 spans 14 amino acids. V was shortened by 1 base and J by 0 bases, with 9 bases between the two germline ends.

On this clonotype itself: The conserved phenylalanine or tryptophan is not found at the CDR3 terminus, so this likely reflects a read error. The V call is TRBV12-3 or TRBV12-4, the J call TRBJ2-3; D remains unclear. Deletions cut 4 bases from V and 4 bases from J, with 15 bases between. CDR3 length: 15 residues. In DNA, the CDR3 is TGTGCCAGCAGTTCGAGGCCCGATGGCGCAGATACGCAGTATTCT. Translated, it gives CASSSRPDGADTQYS.

The sample holds many counts of this clonotype. The J gene is TRBJ2-7, the V gene TRBV12-3 or TRBV12-4; tentatively, D is TRBD1 (5 bases). The length of the CDR3 is 15 residues. Trimming pared 3 bases from V and 1 base from J, leaving 13 bases between. CDR3 residues: CASSLATTGSYEQYF. In nucleotides, the CDR3 is TGTGCCAGCAGTTTGGCAACCACAGGTTCCTACGAGCAGTACTTC.

This clonotype has more than one count but fewer than ten. J is TRBJ2-1 and V is TRBV6-6, with D uncertain. The germline V gene has CDR1 MNHNY and CDR2 SVGAGI (reference sequence). CDR3 length equals 13 residues. Trimming removed 4 bases at V and 8 bases at J, with 12 bases between. The CDR3 spells CASSLSPGDEQFF. The CDR3 nucleotides are TGTGCCAGCAGTTTATCGCCGGGCGATGAGCAGTTCTTC.

This clonotype was observed many times. V is TRBV9 and J is TRBJ2-7; 10 positions agree with TRBD1. The V gene end was trimmed by 4 bases and the J gene end by 7 bases; junction bases not matched to a gene: 5. The CDR3 runs 13 residues. The germline CDR1 and CDR2 sequences are SGDLS and YYNGEE. DNA of the CDR3: TGTGCCAGCAGCCCCCGGACAGGGGGTGAGCAGTACTTC. Encoded protein: CASSPRTGGEQYF.

This clonotype was observed at least ten times. The rearrangement joins TRBV12-3 or TRBV12-4 to TRBJ2-2, with TRBD1 matching 9 bases. Trimming removed 6 bases from V and 3 bases from J; junction bases left unmatched: 8. The CDR3 is 16 residues long. DNA for the CDR3: TGTGCCAGCAGCCCGTCCCGGGACAGGGACACCGGGGAGCTGTTTTTT. This codes for CASSPSRDRDTGELFF.

This clonotype occurred many times. The J gene is TRBJ2-7, the V gene TRBV12-3 or TRBV12-4; no reliable D call. The CDR3 covers 13 residues. Trimming shortened V by 5 bases and J by 1 base, and 9 bases separated the two germline ends. The CDR3, as DNA: TGTGCCAGCAGTCCCCGTATATCCTACGAGCAGTACTTC. Translating gives CASSPRISYEQYF.

This clonotype came up many times. The chain carries TRBV13 and TRBJ2-2; D is undetermined. Trimming cost V 1 base and J 1 base, with 1 base left between them. Per the germline V gene, CDR1 is PRHDT and CDR2 is FYEKMQ (reference sequence). This CDR3 contains 13 residues. As DNA, the CDR3 is TGTGCCAGCAGCTTAGAGAACACCGGGGAGCTGTTTTTT. Translating it yields CASSLENTGELFF. The entire variable domain, with the rest obtained from reference TRBV13 and TRBJ2-2, is as follows: AAGVIQSPRHLIKEKRETATLKCYPIPRHDTVYWYQQGPGQDPQFLISFYEKMQSDKGSIPDRFSAQQFSDYHSELNMSSLELGDSALYFCASSLENTGELFFGEGSRLTVL.

The genes are TRBV7-3 and TRBJ1-2; D is ambiguous. Germline V gives CDR1 SGHTA, CDR2 FQGTGA. V lost 2 bases and J lost 4, with 11 bases in between. There are 14 residues in the CDR3. CDR3 bases: TGTGCCAGCAGCTTAGAAGTCCCTCCCTATGGCTACACCTTC. This encodes CASSLEVPPYGYTF.

This clonotype was seen many times. The V gene is TRBV10-1, the J gene TRBJ2-7; D remains ambiguous. The germline V gene has CDR1 WNHNN and CDR2 SYGVQD (reference sequence). The CDR3 has 12 amino acids. Trimming took off 3 bases at V and 4 bases at J, with 7 bases between the two ends. The DNA for the CDR3 is TGCGCCAGCAGTGATCCTTCGTACGAGCAGTACTTC. This encodes CASSDPSYEQYF.

This clonotype came up a few times. The V gene is TRBV15, the J gene TRBJ2-6; either TRBD1 or TRBD2 may supply D (5 bases each). Trimming took 3 bases from V and 1 from J, leaving 10 bases between them. Looked up from germline, CDR1 is LNHNV and CDR2 is YYDKDF (reference sequence). This CDR3 has 16 amino acids. The CDR3 loop reads CATSSLEGSGANVLTF. The CDR3 coding sequence is TGTGCCACCAGCAGTCTAGAGGGGTCTGGGGCCAACGTCCTGACTTTC.

This clonotype was detected a few times. This chain connects TRBV6-4 to TRBJ2-3; 7 bases agree with TRBD1. The CDR3 consists of 15 residues. Unmatched junction bases numbered 2, after V lost 1 base and J lost 1 base. Germline-derived CDR1 and CDR2 are MRHNA and SNTAGT. DNA for the CDR3: TGTGCCAGCAGTGACTTTACAGGGGGCACAGATACGCAGTATTTT. This sequence encodes CASSDFTGGTDTQYF.

This clonotype was observed a few times. At one end, the junction sequence differs from germline, possibly due to a read error. The V and J genes are TRBV7-7 and TRBJ2-7; TRBD1 is a possible D gene (5 bases). The CDR3 covers 14 residues. Germline V gene sequence: CDR1 SSHAT, CDR2 FNYEAQ (reference sequence). This CDR3 is CASSQGAGTYEQYF. CDR3 DNA sequence: TGTGCTAGCAGCCAAGGGGCTGGAACCTACGAGCAGTACTTC.

This clonotype appeared a few times. The J gene is TRBJ1-5, the V gene TRBV27; 7 positions match TRBD1. Germline-derived CDR1 and CDR2 are MNHEY and SMNVEV (reference sequence). The CDR3 length is 13 residues. V shed 7 bases and J 1 base; nucleotides not matched to a gene: 1. In DNA form, the CDR3 reads TGTGCCAGCAAGACAGGGAGCAATCAGCCCCAGCATTTT. It is translated as CASKTGSNQPQHF.

This clonotype was seen only a few times. The CDR3 DNA sequence: TGTGCCAGCAGCGTCCAGATTCGCTCCTACAATGAGCAGTTCTTC. It is translated as CASSVQIRSYNEQFF. The chain recombines TRBV9 with TRBJ2-1; D unresolved. From germline, CDR1 is SGDLS and CDR2 YYNGEE. The CDR3 spans 15 residues. V was cut by 2 bases and J by 0 bases, with 9 bases left in between.

This sequence joins TRBV7-9 and TRBJ2-5; either TRBD1 or TRBD2 may fit D (5 bases each). Trimming left V 11 bases short and J 5 bases short, with 15 bases between. The CDR3 is 12 residues long. Germline V CDR1 and CDR2: SEHNR, FQNEAQ (reference sequence). In DNA, the CDR3 is TGTGCCCTCACGGGCGAGGGGGAGACCCAGTACTTC. Translating it yields CALTGEGETQYF.

This clonotype was seen many times. The chain links TRBV7-3 to TRBJ2-1, with a possible D match to TRBD2 (5 bases). Germline loops: CDR1 SGHTA, CDR2 FQGTGA. Trimming shortened V by 5 bases and J by 8 bases, and 13 bases separated the two germline ends. The CDR3 is 13 amino acids. The CDR3 region is CASSLLLEDEQFF. As DNA, the CDR3 is TGTGCCAGCAGCCTACTACTAGAGGATGAGCAGTTCTTC.

In nucleotides, the CDR3 is TGTGCCAGCAGTCGAGAGCGAAAGACCCAGTACTTC. The encoded protein is CASSRERKTQYF. The rearrangement uses TRBV6-6 and TRBJ2-5; no clear D gene. V was shortened by 5 bases and J by 6 bases, with 10 bases between the two germline ends. The CDR3 loop spans 12 amino acids. Germline V gene lookup returns CDR1 MNHNY and CDR2 SVGAGI (reference sequence).

The table lists this clonotype with many counts. The chain recombines TRBV9 with TRBJ1-2; 11 positions match TRBD1. CDR3 length: 16 residues. CDR1 and CDR2 from the germline V gene are SGDLS and YYNGEE. V gave up 5 bases and J gave up 4 bases; unmatched junction bases: 10. CDR3 in amino acids: CASSSDRGHKGYGYTF. The CDR3 DNA reads TGTGCCAGCAGTTCGGACAGGGGGCATAAAGGCTATGGCTACACCTTC. Complete variable domain (other parts from reference TRBV9 and TRBJ1-2): DSGVTQTPKHLITATGQRVTLRCSPRSGDLSVYWYQQSLDQGLQFLIQYYNGEERAKGNILERFSAQQFPDLHSELNLSSLELGDSALYFCASSSDRGHKGYGYTFGSGTRLTVV.

This clonotype was observed a few times. The genes are TRBV12-3 or TRBV12-4 and TRBJ2-7; D is unclear. The CDR3 totals 13 residues. Trimming took off 9 bases at V and 2 bases at J, with 14 bases between the two ends. CDR3 nucleotide sequence: TGTGCCAGTTTGGGTAGTCCTACCTACGAGCAGTACTTC. Its protein is CASLGSPTYEQYF.